This T cell receptor (beta chain) was sequenced in a study of blood T cell repertoires in COVID-19. The overall study: Acute-phase and convalescent COVID-19 samples originated in the United States, Italy and Spain. PBMCs, B-cell-depleted T cells, or T cells were the source of the cDNA or gDNA that made up the material.

Methods used by the authors: Amplification with reference gene primers provided the estimates of nucleated cell counts. Method: immunoSEQ multiplex PCR; TCRdb's copy keeps in-frame clones and lacks some. That table is the source of V, J and clone size, and D and trimming were worked out from the DNA. The repertoire includes 65,000 to 95,000 clones, 85% to 90% of them detected once, and about 4.5% sits in the top ten. J lost 5 bases, V lost 0 bases, and 2 bases had no gene match. The CDR3 has 14 amino acids. In germline, CDR1 is SGHKS, CDR2 YYEKEE (reference sequence). The sequence was obtained from a man in his fifties with active COVID-19. The chain uses TRBV5-5 and TRBJ1-3, with 7 bases lining up with TRBD1. The specimen was peripheral blood. CDR3 sequence: CASSLGTGRNTIYF. Here the CDR3 DNA reads TGTGCCAGCAGCTTGGGGACAGGTCGAAACACCATATATTTT.